Listed here are 23 T cell receptor beta chains from one sample, sequenced in a study of blood T cells in healthy people across ages. Next came a second PCR, run for about 7 to 12 cycles, which used a sample-barcoded 5' primer along with a J-beta primer mix. TCRdb reprocessed the 5' RACE reads via MiXCR and lists one record per CDR3 protein. The sample comprises about 1.5 million distinct CDR3 sequences, around 40% of which are singletons, and about 4.1% rests with the top ten. What was sequenced was blood. The receptors come from a woman younger than 30 in good health.

The chain recombines TRBV5-1 with TRBJ2-1, with 9 bases identical to TRBD1. The CDR3 sequence is 15 residues long. Germline CDR1 SGHRS, CDR2 YFSETQ. V lost 6 bases to trimming and J lost 0 bases; unmatched junction nucleotides: 4. In DNA form, the CDR3 reads TGCGCCAGCAAGGGGACAGGGAGCTCCTACAATGAGCAGTTCTTC. It translates to CASKGTGSSYNEQFF.

The chain recombines TRBV9 with TRBJ2-7; D could derive from TRBD1 or TRBD2 (5 bases each). V lost 0 bases to trimming and J lost 7 bases, with 17 bases between them. CDR1 SGDLS and CDR2 YYNGEE come from the germline V gene. The CDR3 length is 15 residues. The CDR3 DNA follows: TGTGCCAGCAGCGTAGTAGGGGAGCCCTACAATGAGCAGTACTTC. Amino acids: CASSVVGEPYNEQYF.

In its sample, this clonotype was seen once. A junction end diverges from the germline sequence, so it may reflect a read error. V gene TRBV7-2 combines with J gene TRBJ1-1, with 7 bases that match TRBD1. Looked up from germline, CDR1 is SGHTA and CDR2 is FQGNSA. The CDR3 sequence is 13 residues long. The CDR3 loop is CASKGQPNTEAFF. CDR3 nucleotides: TGTGCCAGCAAGGGACAGCCGAACACCGAAGCTTTCTTT.

This clonotype turned up a few times. CDR3 in amino acids: CASSSPGGSNEQYF. The CDR3, as DNA: TGTGCCAGCAGCTCCCCTGGGGGTAGCAATGAGCAGTACTTC. The chain carries TRBV7-9 and TRBJ2-7; the D gene could be TRBD1 or TRBD2 (5 bases each). Per germline, CDR1 SEHNR and CDR2 FQNEAQ (reference sequence). Trimming shortened V by 4 bases and J by 7 bases, and 17 bases separated the two germline ends. The CDR3 is made up of 14 amino acids.

This sequence joins TRBV27 and TRBJ2-5; 8 positions match TRBD1. The assigned J gene may be wrong: the sequence end matches TRBJ2-7 better. The CDR3 is 14 residues long. CDR1 and CDR2 from the germline V gene are MNHEY and SMNVEV (reference sequence). CDR3 nucleotide sequence: TGTGCCAGCAAGGGGGACAGGAATCGTTACGAGCAGTACTTC. Translating it yields CASKGDRNRYEQYF.

This clonotype was seen only a few times. This chain links TRBV5-1 with TRBJ2-1; 7 bases fit TRBD1. Germline values: CDR1 SGHRS, CDR2 YFSETQ. The CDR3 contains 15 residues. V trimming: 4 bases; J trimming: 1 base; junction bases outside the gene matches: 5. The DNA for the CDR3 is TGCGCCAGCAGCAATTACAGGGGTTCCTACAATGAGCAGTTCTTC. Amino acid sequence: CASSNYRGSYNEQFF.

CDR3: CATSRGLNYEQYF. CDR3 in DNA: TGTGCCACCAGCAGAGGACTGAACTACGAGCAGTACTTC. This chain joins TRBV15 and TRBJ2-7; no reliable D call. Between the trimmed V and J ends, which lost 1 base and 3 bases, there was a span of 7 bases. This CDR3 region has 13 residues. CDR1 and CDR2 from the germline V gene are LNHNV and YYDKDF (reference sequence).

This clonotype showed up just a few times. The chain combines TRBV10-3 with TRBJ2-5; TRBD1 matches 8 bases. This CDR3 contains 17 residues. J gave up 0 bases and V 0 bases, and 6 bases lay outside the gene matches. The germline gives CDR1 ENHRY, CDR2 SYGVKD. The CDR3 loop is CAISESEGQVYQETQYF. The CDR3 nucleotides are TGTGCCATCAGTGAGTCGGAGGGACAGGTGTACCAAGAGACCCAGTACTTC.

This clonotype was seen a handful of times. V gene TRBV20-1 combines with J gene TRBJ2-4; 8 bases are shared with TRBD2. The germline V gene has CDR1 DFQATT and CDR2 SNEGSKA (reference sequence). The CDR3 has 13 amino acids. V was clipped by 6 bases and J by 12 bases; unmatched bases: 13. CDR3 amino acids: CSANWGAGDGQYF. DNA of the CDR3: TGCAGTGCCAACTGGGGAGCGGGAGATGGTCAGTACTTC.

The V call is TRBV9, the J call TRBJ2-7, with D perhaps TRBD2 (6 bases). The J call is in doubt because the DNA end fits TRBJ2-5 better. The CDR3 consists of 14 residues. Germline V lookup: CDR1 SGDLS, CDR2 YYNGEE. The CDR3 region has the DNA TGTGCCAGCACCCGACTAGACTCGGTTGGGACCCAGTACTTC. This encodes CASTRLDSVGTQYF.

This chain joins TRBV5-6 and TRBJ2-3; D is possibly TRBD1 or TRBD2 (5 bases each). The CDR3 spans 16 residues. CDR1 SGHDT and CDR2 YYEEEE come from the germline V gene. Trimming removed 2 bases at V and 0 bases at J, with 13 bases between. CDR3 protein: CASSFTPGRSTDTQYF. DNA for the CDR3: TGTGCCAGCAGCTTTACTCCGGGACGCAGCACAGATACGCAGTATTTT. The variable domain in full, with the rest retrieved from reference TRBV5-6 and TRBJ2-3, is DAGVTQSPTHLIKTRGQQVTLRCSPKSGHDTVSWYQQALGQGPQFIFQYYEEEERQRGNFPDRFSGHQFPNYSSELNVNALLLGDSALYLCASSFTPGRSTDTQYFGPGTRLTVL.

The V call is TRBV7-2, the J call TRBJ1-1; D uncertain. V lost 2 bases and J lost 3, with 16 bases in between. Germline CDR1 SGHTA, CDR2 FQGNSA. The CDR3 has 16 amino acids. CDR3 sequence: CASSLSGRVQHTEAFF. DNA of the CDR3: TGTGCCAGCAGCTTATCGGGCCGGGTTCAGCACACTGAAGCTTTCTTT.

The V and J genes are TRBV20-1 and TRBJ1-1, with a weak D call TRBD1 (5 bases). Germline CDR1 reads DFQATT; CDR2 reads SNEGSKA (reference sequence). The V end lost 6 bases, the J end lost 4 bases, and 27 bases lay between the germline ends. The length of the CDR3 is 17 residues. The chain's CDR3 is CSAHVLGGGNSVTEAFF. The CDR3, as DNA: TGCAGTGCCCATGTCCTGGGGGGTGGGAATTCGGTCACTGAAGCTTTCTTT.

The genes are TRBV12-3 or TRBV12-4 and TRBJ1-5; D not certain. The CDR3 runs 15 residues. Trimming left V 2 bases short and J 0 bases short, with 8 bases between. CDR3 region: CASSLSQNSNQPQHF. The CDR3 DNA sequence: TGTGCCAGCAGTTTATCACAGAATAGCAATCAGCCCCAGCATTTT.

The chain links TRBV28 to TRBJ2-2; 8 bases are a match to TRBD1. There are 16 residues in the CDR3. Losses at the gene ends were 3 bases for V and 4 bases for J; bases not matched to a gene: 7. Germline CDR1 MDHEN, CDR2 SYDVKM. As DNA, the CDR3 is TGTGCCAGCAGTTTTCCCAGGGGGCATGGCACCGGGGAGCTGTTTTTT. Protein: CASSFPRGHGTGELFF.

The chain links TRBV27 to TRBJ2-1, with D maybe TRBD2 (6 bases). CDR3 length: 17 residues. Germline V gives CDR1 MNHEY, CDR2 SMNVEV (reference sequence). Trimming removed 3 bases at V and 7 bases at J, with 22 bases between. The CDR3 DNA reads TGTGCCAGCAGTTTCATATATGCCGGAGGGTCAGCTAATGAGCAGTTCTTC. Translating it yields CASSFIYAGGSANEQFF.

This clonotype was counted only a few times. This sequence joins TRBV7-2 and TRBJ2-3, with TRBD2 matching over 9 bases. The CDR3 sequence is 16 residues long. CDR1 and CDR2 from the germline V gene are SGHTA and FQGNSA. The V segment lost 4 bases and the J segment 4 bases; nucleotides outside the gene matches: 9. In DNA form, the CDR3 reads TGTGCCAGCAGCTCTCCTTGGCTAGCGGGGTCAGATACGCAGTATTTT. It translates to CASSSPWLAGSDTQYF.

This chain connects TRBV7-2 to TRBJ1-2; D call uncertain. The CDR3 length is 17 residues. Looked up from germline, CDR1 is SGHTA and CDR2 is FQGNSA. V lost 5 bases and J 0 bases, leaving 19 bases between the germline ends. In DNA form, the CDR3 reads TGTGCCAGCAGCCACGAGGTGGCGGGCCTAGCTAACTATGGCTACACCTTC. Protein product: CASSHEVAGLANYGYTF.

This clonotype has just a few counts. The rearrangement uses TRBV6-5 and TRBJ2-5; 9 nucleotides agree with TRBD2. Germline CDR1 reads MNHEY; CDR2 reads SVGAGI. Germline trimming cut 0 bases from V and 3 bases from J; bases unmatched to any gene: 2. The CDR3 totals 15 residues. CDR3 DNA: TGTGCCAGCAGTTACTCGACTAGCGGCGAAGAGACCCAGTACTTC. Protein product: CASSYSTSGEETQYF.

The V call is TRBV20-1, the J call TRBJ1-1, with D perhaps TRBD1 (5 bases). V was clipped by 3 bases and J by 6 bases, with 17 bases between them. The CDR3 spans 14 residues. Germline V gives CDR1 DFQATT, CDR2 SNEGSKA (reference sequence). The CDR3 region is CSASGGDRKPEAFF. The DNA of the CDR3 is TGCAGTGCTAGTGGGGGAGACAGAAAACCTGAAGCTTTCTTT.

This clonotype was found a few times. The V call is TRBV25-1, the J call TRBJ1-1; 10 nucleotides match TRBD1. V lost 5 bases and J lost 1; bases outside the gene matches: 7. The CDR3 spans 16 residues. Germline CDR1 is MGHDK and CDR2 is SYGVNS. The CDR3 bases are TGTGCCAGCAGTAGGGACAGGGGTGGGAGGAACACTGAAGCTTTCTTT. Translated, it gives CASSRDRGGRNTEAFF.

V usage is TRBV28 and J usage is TRBJ2-7; TRBD2 aligns across 15 bases. Trimming took 5 bases from V and 4 from J; bases not matched to a gene: 3. This CDR3 region has 15 residues. CDR1 and CDR2 (germline): MDHEN, SYDVKM. The CDR3 is CASSEGLAGGYEQYF. In DNA, the CDR3 is TGTGCCAGCAGTGAGGGACTAGCGGGAGGTTACGAGCAGTACTTC.

V gene TRBV28 combines with J gene TRBJ2-1; no firm D call. This CDR3 region has 13 residues. Germline assignment: CDR1 MDHEN and CDR2 SYDVKM. Trimming removed 1 base from V and 7 bases from J, with 8 bases in between. DNA for the CDR3: TGTGCCAGCAGTTTATCCCAGGAAAATGAGCAGTTCTTC. Encoded protein: CASSLSQENEQFF.